These 20 T cell receptor beta chains share one sample of origin, sequenced in a study of blood T cell repertoires in COVID-19. Using immunoSEQ multiplex PCR, the repertoire was profiled, and TCRdb retains in-frame clones only, with some absent. Here the sample spans 200,000 to 300,000 clones, around nine tenths being singletons. Material: peripheral blood. These receptors were obtained from an older woman with COVID-19, enrolled during active disease.

V usage is TRBV3-1 (or the pseudogene TRBV3-2) and J usage is TRBJ2-2, with a possible D match to TRBD2 (5 bases). The CDR3 totals 13 residues. CDR1 is LGHDT and CDR2 is YNNKEL in the germline V gene (reference sequence). The V end was cut by 2 bases, the J end by 7 bases, with 8 bases between. In DNA, the CDR3 is TGTGCCAGCAGCCAAAAGCGGCACGGGGAGCTGTTTTTT. This translates into CASSQKRHGELFF.

The chain couples TRBV3-1 (or the pseudogene TRBV3-2) to TRBJ1-2; D uncertain. Per germline, CDR1 LGHDT and CDR2 YNNKEL (reference sequence). Deletions cut 0 bases from V and 1 base from J, with 12 bases between. This CDR3 region has 16 residues. In DNA form, the CDR3 reads TGTGCCAGCAGCCAAGATAAAGGGAGGGTTAACTATGGCTACACCTTC. Protein product: CASSQDKGRVNYGYTF.

The count of this clone is one. The rearrangement links TRBV5-1 to TRBJ2-3, with 8 nucleotides matching TRBD2. The CDR3 is made up of 19 amino acids. J lost 1 base, V lost 1 base, and 14 bases had no gene match. Germline CDR1 SGHRS, CDR2 YFSETQ. CDR3: CASSLRLAGSGVRTDTQYF. Here the CDR3 DNA reads TGCGCCAGCAGCTTGAGGCTAGCGGGTTCTGGGGTTCGCACAGATACGCAGTATTTT.

J is TRBJ1-2 and V is TRBV30; D gene uncertain. The CDR3 consists of 12 residues. Trimming took 5 bases from V and 8 from J, leaving 15 bases between them. Per germline, CDR1 GTSNPN and CDR2 SVGIG (reference sequence). This chain's CDR3 is CAWDGAGEGYTF. In DNA, the CDR3 is TGTGCCTGGGACGGAGCCGGGGAGGGCTACACCTTC.

The chain recombines TRBV7-2 with TRBJ2-2; 10 bases are a match to TRBD1. CDR3 length equals 15 residues. Trimming at V came to 4 bases and at J to 7 bases, leaving 6 bases not matched to a gene. Per the germline V gene, CDR1 is SGHTA and CDR2 is FQGNSA. The CDR3, as DNA: TGTGCCAGCAGCTCATCGACAGGGGGCGGCGGGGAGCTGTTTTTT. This sequence encodes CASSSSTGGGGELFF.

The CDR3 DNA reads as TGTGCCAGCAGCGTAGCCAGCTCGGGTAACAATGAGCAGTTCTTC. It yields the protein CASSVASSGNNEQFF. The chain carries TRBV9 and TRBJ2-1, with no clear D. In germline, CDR1 is SGDLS, CDR2 YYNGEE. The ends were cut back, 0 bases at V and 5 bases at J, with 12 bases in the middle. CDR3 size: 15 residues.

The gene calls are TRBV18 and TRBJ2-7; D perhaps matches TRBD1 (5 bases). CDR1 is KGHSH and CDR2 is LQKENI in the germline V gene. The CDR3 loop spans 13 amino acids. Trimming pared 3 bases from V and 3 bases from J, leaving 9 bases between. The CDR3 DNA reads as TGTGCCAGCTCACCGGACATCAACTACGAGCAGTACTTC. This codes for CASSPDINYEQYF.

In nucleotides, the CDR3 is TGCAGCGTTGAGGGGGGAACCTATGGCTACACCTTC. Translation gives CSVEGGTYGYTF. The genes are TRBV29-1 and TRBJ1-2; maybe TRBD1 (5 bases). The germline CDR1 and CDR2 sequences are SQVTM and ANQGSEA. The CDR3 is 12 residues long. V was clipped by 3 bases and J by 4 bases, with 9 bases between them.

The chain recombines TRBV5-1 with TRBJ2-7; TRBD1 might be the D (5 bases). Germline V lookup: CDR1 SGHRS, CDR2 YFSETQ. With 1 base removed from V and 5 bases from J, the gap between germline ends came to 13 bases. This CDR3 comprises 14 residues. The CDR3 DNA reads TGCGCCAGCAGCTTGCAGGGTGGGCCTAACGAGCAGTACTTC. Amino acid sequence: CASSLQGGPNEQYF. Full variable domain (outside the CDR3, taken from reference TRBV5-1 and TRBJ2-7): KAGVTQTPRYLIKTRGQQVTLSCSPISGHRSVSWYQQTPGQGLQFLFEYFSETQRNKGNFPGRFSGRQFSNSRSEMNVSTLELGDSALYLCASSLQGGPNEQYFGPGTRLTVT.

V usage is TRBV7-2 and J usage is TRBJ2-1; TRBD2 aligns across 16 bases. Losses at the gene ends were 5 bases for V and 15 bases for J; bases not matched to a gene: 13. Germline lookup yields CDR1 SGHTA and CDR2 FQGNSA. This CDR3 spans 16 amino acids. The CDR3 DNA reads TGTGCCAGCAGCAATCCGGGACTAGCGGGAGGGGGCTCGGCGTTCTTC. As protein: CASSNPGLAGGGSAFF.

The genes are TRBV28 and TRBJ2-2; 9 bases are a match to TRBD2. The ends lost 3 bases at V and 4 bases at J; junction bases unmatched: 9. Germline CDR1 MDHEN, CDR2 SYDVKM. This CDR3 contains 17 residues. The CDR3 bases are TGTGCCAGCAGTTTTTGGAGCGGGAGGAGATCCACCGGGGAGCTGTTTTTT. Protein: CASSFWSGRRSTGELFF.

Worth noting for this clone: Different DNA sequences within this sample yield the same CDR3. J is TRBJ2-7 and V is TRBV27; D may be TRBD2 (6 bases). The germline V gene has CDR1 MNHEY and CDR2 SMNVEV (reference sequence). The CDR3 runs 14 residues. Between the trimmed V and J ends, which lost 2 bases and 6 bases, there was a span of 14 bases. CDR3 DNA: TGTGCCAGCAGTTTAGGAGGGAGTAGCTTCGAGCAGTACTTC. It translates to CASSLGGSSFEQYF.

The rearrangement links TRBV7-8 to TRBJ1-2, with a possible D match to TRBD1 (5 bases). The germline V and J ends were trimmed by 5 bases and 8 bases, with 30 bases remaining between them. Germline CDR1 is SGHVS and CDR2 is FQNEAQ. The CDR3 extends over 18 amino acids. The CDR3 DNA is TGTGCCAGCAGCCTTACTGGCACAGGTTCTTTGGGGCCTCGAGGCTACACCTTC. This encodes CASSLTGTGSLGPRGYTF.

V and J are TRBV6-6 and TRBJ1-4; the D gene is possibly TRBD1 (6 bases). The CDR3 contains 14 residues. V shed 2 bases and J shed 8 bases, with 12 bases lying between them. The germline gives CDR1 MNHNY, CDR2 SVGAGI (reference sequence). CDR3 sequence (DNA): TGTGCCAGCAGTTACGGGGGGGCTGGGGAAAAACTGTTTTTT. Its protein is CASSYGGAGEKLFF.

The rearrangement links TRBV28 to TRBJ1-5; D unresolved. V lost 2 bases and J lost 7, with 15 bases in between. Germline V gene lookup returns CDR1 MDHEN and CDR2 SYDVKM. CDR3 length: 15 amino acids. The CDR3 DNA is TGTGCCAGCAGTTTAATATCCGGTAGTAGACAGCCCCAGCATTTT. Translation gives CASSLISGSRQPQHF.

CDR3 residues: CASSPGSGRLYEQYF. The CDR3 DNA sequence: TGTGCCAGCAGCCCCGGCAGCGGGAGATTGTACGAGCAGTACTTC. The gene calls are TRBV5-6 and TRBJ2-7; 8 bases align to TRBD2. V dropped 4 bases and J dropped 4; count of bases not matched to a gene: 10. In germline, CDR1 is SGHDT, CDR2 YYEEEE. The CDR3 length is 15 residues.

This rearrangement joins TRBV5-4 to TRBJ2-7; TRBD1 matches 8 bases. There are 14 residues in the CDR3. V dropped 4 bases and J dropped 7; count of bases not matched to a gene: 10. The V gene's germline CDR1 is SGHNT and CDR2 YYREEE (reference sequence). In DNA, the CDR3 is TGTGCCAGCAGCGCGGACAGGGCACTGGGAGAGCAGTACTTC. This gives the protein CASSADRALGEQYF.

The J gene is TRBJ2-2, the V gene TRBV18; D is unclear. This CDR3 contains 14 residues. Germline CDR1 reads KGHSH; CDR2 reads LQKENI. Trimming took off 4 bases at V and 0 bases at J, with 6 bases between the two ends. The CDR3 bases are TGTGCCAGCTCACGCAGTACGAACACCGGGGAGCTGTTTTTT. Protein product: CASSRSTNTGELFF.

The V gene is TRBV16, the J gene TRBJ1-5; D gene ambiguous. This CDR3 has 16 amino acids. The germline gives CDR1 KGHSY, CDR2 FQNENV. The V end lost 1 base, the J end lost 2 bases, and 12 bases lay between the germline ends. The CDR3 here is CASSQLGPGGNQPQHF. In DNA, the CDR3 is TGTGCCAGCAGCCAATTGGGCCCCGGGGGCAATCAGCCCCAGCATTTT.

This chain connects TRBV7-9 to TRBJ1-5, with D perhaps matching TRBD1 (5 bases). This CDR3 region has 14 residues. The V gene's germline CDR1 is SEHNR and CDR2 FQNEAQ (reference sequence). The germline V and J ends were trimmed by 5 bases and 7 bases, with 15 bases remaining between them. The CDR3 spells CASSARTTEQPQHF. The DNA for the CDR3 is TGTGCCAGCAGCGCGAGGACAACTGAACAGCCCCAGCATTTT.